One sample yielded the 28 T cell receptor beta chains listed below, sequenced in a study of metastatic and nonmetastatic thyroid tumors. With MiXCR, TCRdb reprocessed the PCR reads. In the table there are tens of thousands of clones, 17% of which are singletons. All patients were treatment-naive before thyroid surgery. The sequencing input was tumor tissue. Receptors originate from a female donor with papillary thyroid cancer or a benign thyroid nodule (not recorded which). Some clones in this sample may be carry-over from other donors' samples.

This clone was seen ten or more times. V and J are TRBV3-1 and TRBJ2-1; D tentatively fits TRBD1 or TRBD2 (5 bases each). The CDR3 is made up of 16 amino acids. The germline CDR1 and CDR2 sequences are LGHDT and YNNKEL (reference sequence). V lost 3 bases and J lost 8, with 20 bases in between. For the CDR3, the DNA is TGTGCCAGCAGCCACTTCCCCGGGACGACAATAGATGAGCAGTTCTTC. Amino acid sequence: CASSHFPGTTIDEQFF.

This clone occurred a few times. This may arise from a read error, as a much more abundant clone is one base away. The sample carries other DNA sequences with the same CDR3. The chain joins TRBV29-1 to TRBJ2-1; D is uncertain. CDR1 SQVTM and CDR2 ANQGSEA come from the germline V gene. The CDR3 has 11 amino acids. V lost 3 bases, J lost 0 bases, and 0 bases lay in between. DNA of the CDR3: TGCAGCGTTGACTCCTACAATGAGCAGTTCTTC. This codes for CSVDSYNEQFF.

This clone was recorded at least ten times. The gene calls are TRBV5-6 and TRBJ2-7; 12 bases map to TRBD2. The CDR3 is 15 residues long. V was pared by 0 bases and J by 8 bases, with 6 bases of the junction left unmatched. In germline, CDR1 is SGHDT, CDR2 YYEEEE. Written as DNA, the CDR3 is TGTGCCAGCAGCTTGGAACTAGCGGGAGGTGGGAAGCAGTACTTC. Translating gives CASSLELAGGGKQYF.

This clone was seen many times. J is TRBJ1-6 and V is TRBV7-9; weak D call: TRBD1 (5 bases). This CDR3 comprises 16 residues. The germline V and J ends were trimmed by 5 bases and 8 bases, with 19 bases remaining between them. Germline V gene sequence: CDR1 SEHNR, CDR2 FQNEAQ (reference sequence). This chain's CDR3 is CASSRSHGGVDSPLHF. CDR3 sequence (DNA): TGTGCCAGCAGCCGTTCGCATGGAGGGGTGGATTCACCCCTCCACTTT. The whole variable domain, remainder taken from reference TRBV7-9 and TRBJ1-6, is DTGVSQNPRHKITKRGQNVTFRCDPISEHNRLYWYRQTLGQGPEFLTYFQNEAQLEKSRLLSDRFSAERPKGSFSTLEIQRTEQGDSAMYLCASSRSHGGVDSPLHFGNGTRLTVT.

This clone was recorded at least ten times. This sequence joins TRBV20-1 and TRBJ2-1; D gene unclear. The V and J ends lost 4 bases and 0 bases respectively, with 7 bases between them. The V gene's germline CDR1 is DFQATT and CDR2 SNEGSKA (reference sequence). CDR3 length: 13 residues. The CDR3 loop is CSAIANSYNEQFF. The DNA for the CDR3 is TGCAGTGCTATCGCGAACTCCTACAATGAGCAGTTCTTC.

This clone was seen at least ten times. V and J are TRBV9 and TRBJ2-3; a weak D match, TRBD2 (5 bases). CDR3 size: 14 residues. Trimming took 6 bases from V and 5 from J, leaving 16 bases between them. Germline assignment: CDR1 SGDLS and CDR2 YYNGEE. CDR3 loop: CASTRGVAGDTQYF. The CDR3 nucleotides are TGTGCCAGCACCCGCGGTGTGGCGGGAGATACGCAGTATTTT.

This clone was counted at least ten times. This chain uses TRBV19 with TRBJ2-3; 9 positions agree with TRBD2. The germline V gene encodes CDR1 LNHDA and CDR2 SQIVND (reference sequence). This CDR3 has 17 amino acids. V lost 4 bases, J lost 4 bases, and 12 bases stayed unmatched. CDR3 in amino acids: CASSTYSSGKRPDTQYF. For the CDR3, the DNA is TGTGCCAGTAGTACCTATTCTAGCGGGAAGCGACCAGATACGCAGTATTTT.

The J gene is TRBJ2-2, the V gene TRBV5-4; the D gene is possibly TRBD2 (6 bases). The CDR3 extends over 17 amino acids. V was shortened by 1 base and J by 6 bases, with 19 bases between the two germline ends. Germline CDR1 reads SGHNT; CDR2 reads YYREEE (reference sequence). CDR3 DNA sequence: TGTGCCAGCAGCTTGTACGGGGGACTCCGACTCGCCGGGGAGCTGTTTTTT. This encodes CASSLYGGLRLAGELFF.

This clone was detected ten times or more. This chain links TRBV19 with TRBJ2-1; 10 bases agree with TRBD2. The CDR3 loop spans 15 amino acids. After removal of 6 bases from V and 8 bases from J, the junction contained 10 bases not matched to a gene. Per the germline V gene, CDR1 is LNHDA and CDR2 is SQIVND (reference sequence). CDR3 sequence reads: CASRSKREGPHEQFF. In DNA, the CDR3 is TGTGCCAGTAGATCTAAGCGGGAGGGCCCCCATGAGCAGTTCTTC.

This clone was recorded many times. The CDR3 reads CASSLGGQGLYEQYF. The CDR3, as DNA: TGTGCCAGCAGCTTAGGGGGTCAGGGGCTATACGAGCAGTACTTC. V gene TRBV7-2 combines with J gene TRBJ2-7; a weak D match, TRBD1 (6 bases). The CDR3 consists of 15 residues. V was shortened by 1 base and J by 4 bases, with 14 bases between the two germline ends. Germline CDR1 and CDR2: SGHTA and FQGNSA.

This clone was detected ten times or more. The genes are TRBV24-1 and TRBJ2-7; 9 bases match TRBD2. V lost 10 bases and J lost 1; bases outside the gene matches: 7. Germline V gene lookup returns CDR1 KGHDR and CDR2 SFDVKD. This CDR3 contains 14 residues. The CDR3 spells CATASSGTSYEQYF. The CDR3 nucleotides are TGTGCCACAGCCTCTAGCGGGACTTCCTACGAGCAGTACTTC.

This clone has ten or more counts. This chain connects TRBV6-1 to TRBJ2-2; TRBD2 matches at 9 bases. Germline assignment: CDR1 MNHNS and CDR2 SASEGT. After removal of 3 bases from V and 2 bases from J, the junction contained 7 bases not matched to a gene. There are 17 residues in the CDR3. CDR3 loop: CASSEFGTSKNTGELFF. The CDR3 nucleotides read TGTGCCAGCAGTGAGTTCGGGACTAGCAAAAACACCGGGGAGCTGTTTTTT.

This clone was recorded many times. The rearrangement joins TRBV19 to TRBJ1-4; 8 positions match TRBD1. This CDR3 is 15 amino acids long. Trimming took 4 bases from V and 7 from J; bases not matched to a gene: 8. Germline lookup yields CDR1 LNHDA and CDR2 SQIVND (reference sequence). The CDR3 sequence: CASSTPTGDGEKLFF. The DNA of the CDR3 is TGTGCCAGTAGTACTCCGACAGGGGATGGTGAAAAACTGTTTTTT.

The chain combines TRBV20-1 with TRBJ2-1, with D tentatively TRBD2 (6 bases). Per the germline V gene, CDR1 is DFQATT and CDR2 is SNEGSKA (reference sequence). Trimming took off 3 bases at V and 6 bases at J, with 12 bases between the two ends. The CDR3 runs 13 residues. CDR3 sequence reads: CSASLGLTNEQFF. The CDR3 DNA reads TGCAGTGCTAGTTTAGGACTAACCAATGAGCAGTTCTTC.

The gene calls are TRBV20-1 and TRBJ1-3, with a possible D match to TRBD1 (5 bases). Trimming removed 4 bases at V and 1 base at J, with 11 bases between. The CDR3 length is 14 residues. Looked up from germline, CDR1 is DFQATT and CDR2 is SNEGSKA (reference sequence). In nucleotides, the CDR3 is TGCAGTGCTACCGACAGTTTATCTGGAAACACCATATATTTT. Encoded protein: CSATDSLSGNTIYF.

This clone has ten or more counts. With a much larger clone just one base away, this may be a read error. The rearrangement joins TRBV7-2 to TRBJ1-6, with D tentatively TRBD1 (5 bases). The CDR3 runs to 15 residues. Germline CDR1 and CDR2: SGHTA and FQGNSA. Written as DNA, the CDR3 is TGTGCCGGCAGCATCCCCGGGACTCGTTATTCACCCCTCCACTTT. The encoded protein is CAGSIPGTRYSPLHF.

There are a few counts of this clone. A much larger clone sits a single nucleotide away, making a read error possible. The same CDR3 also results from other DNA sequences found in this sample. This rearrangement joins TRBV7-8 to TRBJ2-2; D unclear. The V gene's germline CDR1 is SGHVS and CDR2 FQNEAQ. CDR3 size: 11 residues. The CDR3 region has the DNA TGCGCCAGCAGCCGAGGACGGGAGCTGTTTTTT. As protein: CASSRGRELFF. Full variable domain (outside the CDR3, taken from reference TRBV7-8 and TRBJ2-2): GAGVSQSPRYKVAKRGQDVALRCDPISGHVSLFWYQQALGQGPEFLTYFQNEAQLDKSGLPSDRFFAERPEGSVSTLKIQRTQQEDSAVYLCASSRGRELFFGEGSRLTVL.

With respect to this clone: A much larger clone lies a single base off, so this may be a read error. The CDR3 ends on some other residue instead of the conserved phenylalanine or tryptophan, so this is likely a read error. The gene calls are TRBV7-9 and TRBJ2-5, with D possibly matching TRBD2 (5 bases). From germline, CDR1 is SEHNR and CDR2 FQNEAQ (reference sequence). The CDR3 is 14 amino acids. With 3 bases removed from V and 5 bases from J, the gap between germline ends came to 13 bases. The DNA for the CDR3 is TGTGCCAGCAGCTTTGGGCGGGCCCTTGAGACCCAGTACTTA. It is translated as CASSFGRALETQYL.

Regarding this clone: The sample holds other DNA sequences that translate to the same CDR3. The CDR3 DNA follows: TGTGCCACCAGCAGAGATACATTGGCGGGAGGGCCTGAAGATACGCAGTATTTT. Translation gives CATSRDTLAGGPEDTQYF. This rearrangement joins TRBV15 to TRBJ2-3; 9 bases map to TRBD2. V trimming: 0 bases; J trimming: 5 bases; junction bases outside the gene matches: 12. This CDR3 is 18 amino acids long. Germline-derived CDR1 and CDR2 are LNHNV and YYDKDF (reference sequence).

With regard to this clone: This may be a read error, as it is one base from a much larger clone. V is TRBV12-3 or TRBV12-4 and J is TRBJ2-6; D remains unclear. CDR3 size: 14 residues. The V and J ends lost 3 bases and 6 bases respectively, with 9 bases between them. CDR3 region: CASSFFSMANVLTF. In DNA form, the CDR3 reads TGTGCCAGCAGTTTCTTCAGTATGGCCAACGTCCTGACTTTC.

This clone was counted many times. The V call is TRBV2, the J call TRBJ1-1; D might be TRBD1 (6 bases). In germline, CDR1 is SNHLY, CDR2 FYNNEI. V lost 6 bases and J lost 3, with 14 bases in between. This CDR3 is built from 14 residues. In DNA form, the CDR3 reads TGTGCCAGCAGAGAGGGGGGATGGGACACTGAAGCTTTCTTT. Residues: CASREGGWDTEAFF.

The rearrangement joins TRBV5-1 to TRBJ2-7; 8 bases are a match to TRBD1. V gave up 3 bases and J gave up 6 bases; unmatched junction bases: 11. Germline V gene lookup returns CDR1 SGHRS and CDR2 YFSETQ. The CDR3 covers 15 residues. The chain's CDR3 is CASSSDRGFLGEQYF. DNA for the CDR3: TGCGCCAGCAGCTCAGACAGGGGTTTCCTGGGCGAGCAGTACTTC.

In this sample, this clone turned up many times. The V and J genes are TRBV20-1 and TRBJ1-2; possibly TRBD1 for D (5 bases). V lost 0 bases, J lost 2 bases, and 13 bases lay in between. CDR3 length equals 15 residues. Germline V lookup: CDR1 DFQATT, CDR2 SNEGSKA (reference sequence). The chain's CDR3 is CSARDPGTANYGYTF. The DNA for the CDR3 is TGCAGTGCTAGAGATCCAGGGACTGCCAACTATGGCTACACCTTC.

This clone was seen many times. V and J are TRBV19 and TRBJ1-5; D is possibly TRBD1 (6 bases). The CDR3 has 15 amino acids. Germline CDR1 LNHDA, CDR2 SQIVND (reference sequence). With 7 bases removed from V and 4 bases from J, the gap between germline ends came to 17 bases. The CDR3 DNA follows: TGTGCCAGTACCGCCCCAGGGACAAGGAATCAGCCCCAGCATTTT. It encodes CASTAPGTRNQPQHF. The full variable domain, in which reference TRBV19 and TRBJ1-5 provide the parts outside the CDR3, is DGGITQSPKYLFRKEGQNVTLSCEQNLNHDAMYWYRQDPGQGLRLIYYSQIVNDFQKGDIAEGYSVSREKKESFPLTVTSAQKNPTAFYLCASTAPGTRNQPQHFGDGTRLSIL.

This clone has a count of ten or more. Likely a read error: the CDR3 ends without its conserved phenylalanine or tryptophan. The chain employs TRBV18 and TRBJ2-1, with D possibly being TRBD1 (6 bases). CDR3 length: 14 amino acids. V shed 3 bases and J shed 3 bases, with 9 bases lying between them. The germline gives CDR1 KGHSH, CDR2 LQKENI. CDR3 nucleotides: TGTGCCAGCTCACCCCCCAGGGGCTACAATGAGCAGTTCCTC. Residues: CASSPPRGYNEQFL.

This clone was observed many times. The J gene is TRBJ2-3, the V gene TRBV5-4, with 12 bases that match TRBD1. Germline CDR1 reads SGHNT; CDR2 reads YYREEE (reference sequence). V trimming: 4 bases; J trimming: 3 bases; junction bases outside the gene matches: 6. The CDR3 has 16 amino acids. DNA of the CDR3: TGTGCCAGCAGCGTGGGGACAGGGGGCAGGACAGATACGCAGTATTTT. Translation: CASSVGTGGRTDTQYF.

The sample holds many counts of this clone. The CDR3 DNA follows: TGTGCCAGCAGTCCACAGGGAACTTACGAGCAGTACTTC. Translating gives CASSPQGTYEQYF. This chain links TRBV14 with TRBJ2-7, with TRBD1 as a possible D gene (6 bases). The CDR3 covers 13 residues. Per the germline V gene, CDR1 is SGHDN and CDR2 is FVKESK. Trimming removed 6 bases from V and 4 bases from J, with 13 bases in between.

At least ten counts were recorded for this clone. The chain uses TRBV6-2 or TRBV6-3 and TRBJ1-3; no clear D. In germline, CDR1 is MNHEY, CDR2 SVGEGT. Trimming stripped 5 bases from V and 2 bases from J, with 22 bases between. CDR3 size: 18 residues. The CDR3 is CASSDYGWRRYTGNTIYF. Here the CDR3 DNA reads TGTGCCAGCAGTGACTATGGTTGGAGACGGTACACTGGAAACACCATATATTTT.